This T cell receptor (beta chain) was sequenced during a study of shared clonotypes between healthy human individuals. Study-wide points: Generation probability values for non-shared clonotypes were lower than those for clonotypes shared by all four donors. Between a few donors, naive CD4 clonotypes were shared at a level of about 5%. The low donor count limited represented genetic and exposure-history diversity.

Repertoires were generated with immunoSEQ multiplex PCR, while TCRdb's copy carries only in-frame clones and drops some. The top ten hold around 0.066% of the sample, which has around 510,000 clones, about 96% seen once. About this clone itself: Its target is unknown.

Sequenced input: naive CD4+ T cells sorted from blood. The subset: CD45RA+ positively selected. The receptor comes from a woman aged 25 to 39 in good health.

CDR3 protein: CASSPTQGIYGYTF. The CDR3, as DNA: TGTGCCAGCAGTCCCACCCAGGGAATCTATGGCTACACCTTC. The V gene is TRBV27, the J gene TRBJ1-2; D might be TRBD1 (5 bases). The length of the CDR3 is 14 residues. Germline V gene sequence: CDR1 MNHEY, CDR2 SMNVEV (reference sequence). Trimming took off 5 bases at V and 4 bases at J, with 14 bases between the two ends.